This TCR beta chain was found in a study of T-cell memory formation after mild COVID-19. Study observations and caveats: Second-wave clones with a day 37 peak had unconfirmed SARS-CoV-2 specificity. The study found contracting CD4+ clones mainly in CM and EM and contracting CD8+ clones in EMRA. Clones that shrank (day 15 to 85) were balanced CD4/CD8, whereas later expanders leaned CD4+.

Employing constant-segment primers, 5'RACE generated TCR alpha and TCR beta cDNA libraries bearing sample barcodes and UMIs. TCRdb ran MiXCR on the 5' RACE reads and lists one entry per CDR3 protein. The sample holds about 350,000 distinct CDR3 sequences, 25% to 30% seen once. Only a few counts were recorded for this clonotype. Its antigen is currently unknown. The V gene lost 7 bases and the J gene lost 0 bases, with 13 bases spanning the gap. The CDR3 covers 15 residues. The sequence derives from an adult woman who had mild COVID-19 (a few samples of this study predate the infection). Cell type and time point are not known. J is TRBJ2-1 and V is TRBV12-3 or TRBV12-4; D possibly uses TRBD1 or TRBD2 (5 bases each). Sequencing was performed on PBMCs or a T cell subset sorted from them (not recorded which). The chain's CDR3 is CASTKPGSSYNEQFF. The CDR3 DNA reads as TGTGCCAGCACCAAACCAGGGAGCTCCTACAATGAGCAGTTCTTC.